The 12 T cell receptor beta chains below all came from one sample that was sequenced in a study of regulatory T cells in long-lasting Graves disease. The time point was: persistent/refractory GD, antithyroid drugs over 5 years with positive TRAb. Isolated PBMC RNA provided the starting material for the TCR library. TCR beta libraries were built with iRepertoire HTBI primers and Arm-PCR of CDR3 regions. A single record per CDR3 protein comes from TCRdb applying MiXCR to the multiplex PCR reads. The sample shows over 300,000 distinct CDR3 sequences, around a fifth of them seen only once. Sequencing was performed on peripheral blood mononuclear cells (PBMCs), taken when the disease was refractory, from a patient treated with antithyroid drugs. These receptors originate from a female donor with Graves disease.

This clonotype has a handful of counts. The chain carries TRBV7-8 and TRBJ1-5; D gene ambiguous. The V gene lost 4 bases and the J gene lost 0 bases, with 13 bases spanning the gap. This CDR3 contains 16 residues. Germline values: CDR1 SGHVS, CDR2 FQNEAQ. CDR3 region: CASSYLDGPSNQPQHF. The CDR3 coding sequence is TGTGCCAGCAGCTACCTAGACGGCCCTAGCAATCAGCCCCAGCATTTT.

At least ten counts were recorded for this clonotype. This chain links TRBV6-5 with TRBJ1-2; 8 bases map to TRBD1. Per the germline V gene, CDR1 is MNHEY and CDR2 is SVGAGI. J was trimmed by 8 bases and V by 0 bases; bases with no gene match: 8. This CDR3 contains 15 residues. CDR3 region: CASSYSAEDRGGYTF. The CDR3 nucleotides read TGTGCCAGCAGTTACTCGGCCGAAGACAGGGGCGGCTACACCTTC.

The V and J genes are TRBV4-1 and TRBJ2-7; 7 bases are a match to TRBD1. This CDR3 has 17 amino acids. Germline V gene lookup returns CDR1 MGHRA and CDR2 YSYEKL. With 0 bases clipped from V and 6 bases from J, the junction kept 14 bases outside the gene matches. The CDR3 here is CASSQEGRGKPLGEQYF. The CDR3 DNA reads TGCGCCAGCAGCCAAGAAGGCAGGGGGAAACCCCTAGGCGAGCAGTACTTC.

This clonotype was seen many times. This chain links TRBV12-3 or TRBV12-4 with TRBJ1-2; no definite D call. V dropped 7 bases and J dropped 2 bases, with 11 bases sitting between them. The CDR3 is made up of 13 amino acids. DNA of the CDR3: TGTGCCAGCACCAGTGGGCGAAACTATGGCTACACCTTC. This sequence encodes CASTSGRNYGYTF.

This clonotype was recorded at least ten times. The V call is TRBV20-1, the J call TRBJ2-7, with 7 bases matching TRBD2. The V gene end was trimmed by 2 bases and the J gene end by 4 bases; junction bases not matched to a gene: 14. This CDR3 has 16 residues. CDR1 is DFQATT and CDR2 is SNEGSKA in the germline V gene (reference sequence). DNA of the CDR3: TGCAGTGCTAGATCGGAAGCGGGGAGAACCCATTACGAGCAGTACTTC. Its protein product is CSARSEAGRTHYEQYF.

This clonotype was seen at least ten times. V gene TRBV29-1 combines with J gene TRBJ2-7; D ambiguous. This CDR3 contains 11 residues. The germline gives CDR1 SQVTM, CDR2 ANQGSEA. The CDR3 loop is CSARHSYEQYF. CDR3 coding DNA: TGCAGTGCTAGGCACTCCTACGAGCAGTACTTC.

In its sample, this clonotype was seen a few times. The chain recombines TRBV20-1 with TRBJ1-2; the match to TRBD1 covers 8 bases. Germline values: CDR1 DFQATT, CDR2 SNEGSKA (reference sequence). Trimming removed 4 bases from V and 2 bases from J; junction bases left unmatched: 6. This CDR3 spans 14 amino acids. In nucleotides, the CDR3 is TGCAGTGCTACCCAGGGGGCGTCCAACTATGGCTACACCTTC. It is translated as CSATQGASNYGYTF.

The chain combines TRBV30 with TRBJ1-5, with TRBD1 as a possible D gene (5 bases). The CDR3 is made up of 14 amino acids. From germline, CDR1 is GTSNPN and CDR2 SVGIG (reference sequence). V was shortened by 2 bases and J by 5 bases, with 13 bases between the two germline ends. CDR3 region: CAWSRTGVDQPQHF. CDR3 nucleotides: TGTGCCTGGAGTCGAACAGGTGTTGATCAGCCCCAGCATTTT.

Only a few counts were recorded for this clonotype. The chain uses TRBV7-9 and TRBJ1-2, with 11 nucleotides matching TRBD1. Germline loops: CDR1 SEHNR, CDR2 FQNEAQ (reference sequence). This CDR3 contains 14 residues. With V trimmed by 6 bases and J by 3 bases, 3 bases remained unmatched. CDR3 sequence reads: CASSVDRGHYGYTF. DNA for the CDR3: TGTGCCAGCAGTGTGGACAGGGGGCACTATGGCTACACCTTC.

There are a few counts of this clonotype. The chain is built from TRBV6-2 or TRBV6-3 and TRBJ1-1, with a possible D match to TRBD1 (5 bases). V dropped 2 bases and J dropped 3 bases, with 13 bases sitting between them. Looked up from germline, CDR1 is MNHEY and CDR2 is SVGEGT. The CDR3 is 15 amino acids. CDR3 amino acids: CASSYPRQGDTEAFF. DNA for the CDR3: TGTGCCAGCAGTTACCCGAGGCAAGGGGACACTGAAGCTTTCTTT.

This clonotype was detected a few times. A much larger clonotype is one base distant, so this may be a read error. The J gene is TRBJ1-4, the V gene TRBV28; the match to TRBD1 covers 10 bases. The V gene's germline CDR1 is MDHEN and CDR2 SYDVKM. CDR3 length: 15 residues. CDR3 protein: CAGSRTGGSNEKLFF. The CDR3 bases are TGTGCCGGCAGCCGGACAGGGGGGAGTAATGAAAAACTGTTTTTT. The whole variable domain, filled in from reference TRBV28 and TRBJ1-4, reads DVKVTQSSRYLVKRTGEKVFLECVQDMDHENMFWYRQDPGLGLRLIYFSYDVKMKEKGDIPEGYSVSREKKERFSLILESASTNQTSMYLCAGSRTGGSNEKLFFGSGTQLSVL.

The gene calls are TRBV3-1 and TRBJ2-5; tentatively, D is TRBD2 (5 bases). This CDR3 has 15 amino acids. V was trimmed by 0 bases and J by 2 bases, leaving 10 bases between them. Germline CDR1 is LGHDT and CDR2 is YNNKEL (reference sequence). CDR3 DNA sequence: TGTGCCAGCAGCCAAGATCAGCGGAGGCAAGAGACCCAGTACTTC. This translates into CASSQDQRRQETQYF.